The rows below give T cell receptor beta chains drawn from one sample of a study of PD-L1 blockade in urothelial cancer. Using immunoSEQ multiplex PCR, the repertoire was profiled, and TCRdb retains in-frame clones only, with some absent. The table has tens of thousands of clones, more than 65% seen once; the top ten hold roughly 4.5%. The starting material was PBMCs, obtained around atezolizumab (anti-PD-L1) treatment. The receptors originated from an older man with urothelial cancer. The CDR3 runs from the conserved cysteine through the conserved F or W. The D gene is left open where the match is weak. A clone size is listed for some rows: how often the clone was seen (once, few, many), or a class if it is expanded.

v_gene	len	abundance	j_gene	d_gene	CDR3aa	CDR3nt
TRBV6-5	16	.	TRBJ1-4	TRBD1	CASSWASRDRAEKLFF	TGTGCCAGCAGTTGGGCCTCCCGGGACAGGGCCGAAAAACTGTTTTTT
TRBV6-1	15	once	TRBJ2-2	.	CASSDLGAIAGELFF	TGTGCCAGCAGTGACCTGGGGGCGATCGCCGGGGAGCTGTTTTTT
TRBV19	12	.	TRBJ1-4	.	CASKVEGEKLFF	TGTGCCAGTAAGGTGGAGGGAGAAAAACTGTTTTTT
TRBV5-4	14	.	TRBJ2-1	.	CASSLARQSDEQFF	TGTGCCAGCAGCTTGGCTCGACAGTCCGATGAGCAGTTCTTC
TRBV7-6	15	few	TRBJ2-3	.	CASSLLAAAADTQYF	TGTGCCAGCAGCTTACTGGCGGCCGCGGCAGATACGCAGTATTTT
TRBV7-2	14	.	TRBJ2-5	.	CASNSNRDSKTQYF	TGTGCCAGCAACAGTAACCGGGACTCCAAAACCCAGTACTTC
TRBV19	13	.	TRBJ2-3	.	CASTQRNTDTQYF	TGTGCCAGTACCCAGCGGAACACAGATACGCAGTATTTT
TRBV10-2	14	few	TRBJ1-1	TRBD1	CASSAGTGATEAFF	TGCGCCAGCAGCGCCGGGACAGGAGCCACTGAAGCTTTCTTT
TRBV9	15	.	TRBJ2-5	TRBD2	CASSGGLAAEETQYF	TGTGCCAGCAGCGGGGGACTAGCGGCTGAAGAGACCCAGTACTTC
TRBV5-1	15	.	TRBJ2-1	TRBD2	CASSPGLAVDNEQFF	TGCGCCAGCAGCCCCGGACTAGCGGTCGACAATGAGCAGTTCTTC
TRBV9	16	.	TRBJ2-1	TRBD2	CASSVDSSGRVGEQFF	TGTGCCAGCAGCGTAGATTCAAGCGGGAGGGTCGGTGAGCAGTTCTTC
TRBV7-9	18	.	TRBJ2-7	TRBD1	CASSFGQGLSGISYEQYF	TGTGCCAGCAGCTTTGGACAGGGTCTTTCCGGGATATCCTACGAGCAGTACTTC
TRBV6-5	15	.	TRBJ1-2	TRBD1	CASSKGQGFGEGYTF	TGTGCCAGCAGTAAGGGACAGGGATTCGGGGAGGGCTACACCTTC
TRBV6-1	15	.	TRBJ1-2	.	CASSGVAGINYGYTF	TGTGCCAGCAGTGGCGTTGCAGGGATAAACTATGGCTACACCTTC
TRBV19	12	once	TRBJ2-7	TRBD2	CASGLAGYGQYF	TGTGCCAGTGGACTAGCGGGCTACGGGCAGTACTTC
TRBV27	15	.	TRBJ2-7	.	CASSSQGINTYEQYF	TGTGCCAGCAGTTCGCAGGGTATAAACACCTACGAGCAGTACTTC
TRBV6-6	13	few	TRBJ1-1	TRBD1	CASSTTGGTEAFF	TGTGCCAGCAGTACAACAGGGGGCACTGAAGCTTTCTTT
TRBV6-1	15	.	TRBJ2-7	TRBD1	CASSELGTGYYEQYF	TGTGCCAGCAGTGAACTCGGGACAGGTTACTACGAGCAGTACTTC
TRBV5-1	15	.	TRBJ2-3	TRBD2	CASSLRGLAGGPEYF	TGCGCCAGCAGCTTGCGGGGGCTAGCGGGAGGGCCGGAGTATTTT
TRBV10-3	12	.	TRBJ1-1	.	CAISYSGTEAFF	TGTGCCATCAGCTACAGTGGGACTGAAGCTTTCTTT
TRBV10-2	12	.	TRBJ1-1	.	CASSEKGRRAFF	TGCGCCAGCAGTGAAAAGGGGCGGAGAGCTTTCTTT
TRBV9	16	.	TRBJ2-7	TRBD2	CASSVDINSGSLEQYF	TGTGCCAGCAGCGTAGACATTAATAGCGGGAGTTTAGAGCAGTACTTC
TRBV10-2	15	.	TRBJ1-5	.	CASSESFGGDQPQHF	TGCGCCAGCAGTGAGTCGTTCGGGGGGGATCAGCCCCAGCATTTT
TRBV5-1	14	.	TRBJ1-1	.	CASSLDRAVTEAFF	TGCGCCAGCAGCTTGGACAGGGCCGTCACTGAAGCTTTCTTT
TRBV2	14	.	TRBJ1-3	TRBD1	CASGDRGRGNTIYF	TGTGCCAGCGGAGACAGGGGGCGTGGCAACACCATATATTTT
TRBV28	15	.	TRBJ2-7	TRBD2	CASSLNSGSRHEQYF	TGTGCCAGCAGTTTGAATAGCGGGAGTAGACACGAGCAGTACTTC
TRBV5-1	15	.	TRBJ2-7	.	CASSLEQGRPYEQYF	TGCGCCAGCAGCTTGGAACAGGGCCGCCCGTACGAGCAGTACTTC
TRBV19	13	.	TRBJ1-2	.	CASSIQGLGGYTF	TGTGCCAGTAGTATACAGGGGCTCGGAGGCTACACCTTC
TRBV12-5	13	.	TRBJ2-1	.	CASGRRAYNEQFF	TGTGCTAGTGGTCGCCGGGCCTACAATGAGCAGTTCTTC
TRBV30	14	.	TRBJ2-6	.	CAWSSGSGANVLTF	TGTGCCTGGAGTTCGGGCTCTGGGGCCAACGTCCTGACTTTC
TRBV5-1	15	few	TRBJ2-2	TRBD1	CASSPTGFGAGELFF	TGCGCCAGCAGCCCGACAGGGTTCGGGGCCGGGGAGCTGTTTTTT
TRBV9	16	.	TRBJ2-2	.	CASSVEWTANTGELFF	TGTGCCAGCAGCGTAGAATGGACAGCGAACACCGGGGAGCTGTTTTTT
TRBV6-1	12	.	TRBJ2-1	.	CASSVRAYEQFF	TGTGCCAGCAGCGTCAGGGCATATGAGCAGTTCTTC
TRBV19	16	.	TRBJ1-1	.	CASSIDPEGVNTEAFF	TGTGCCAGTAGTATAGATCCGGAAGGGGTGAACACTGAAGCTTTCTTT
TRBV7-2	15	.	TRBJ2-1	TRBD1	CASSQDRESYNEQFF	TGTGCCAGCAGCCAAGACAGGGAGAGTTACAATGAGCAGTTCTTC
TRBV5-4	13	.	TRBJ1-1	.	CASSLVANTEAFF	TGTGCCAGCAGCTTGGTGGCGAACACTGAAGCTTTCTTT
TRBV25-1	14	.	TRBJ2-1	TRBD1	CASSGTGGLNEQFF	TGTGCCAGCAGCGGGACAGGGGGCTTGAATGAGCAGTTCTTC
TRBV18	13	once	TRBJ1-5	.	CASSPATNQPQHF	TGTGCCAGCTCACCGGCAACGAATCAGCCCCAGCATTTT
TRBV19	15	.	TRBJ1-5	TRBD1	CASSIGTGSGQPQHF	TGTGCCAGTAGTATTGGGACAGGCTCGGGTCAGCCCCAGCATTTT